This entry describes one T cell receptor (beta chain). Its antigen is currently not known. There are no base qualities to consult, and no much larger clone falls within one base. The cohort consisted of approximately 690 healthy bone marrow donors. Cohort members were all nominally healthy when sampled, although unrecorded immune exposures were likely present. The donor was CMV seropositive and was included in the group of 270 or so seropositive cohort members. A peripheral blood sample was collected from each donor, and TCR beta sequencing was performed on peripheral blood mononuclear cells. The Qiagen DNeasy Blood Extraction Kit was used to extract genomic DNA from the blood cell samples. This entry belongs to a study of cytomegalovirus exposure and HLA in healthy donors (dated 2017 in TCRdb). About the full investigation: According to an earlier analysis of 587 of the donors, roughly 180 million T cells yielded over 100 million unique TCR beta sequences and approximately 280 Gb of sequence data. Around 300 gigabases of sequencing data and 78 million or so unique TCR sequences were included in an early release covering about 700 HLA-typed donors. Of the 398 genotyped donors, roughly 76% were placed in the genetic ancestry cluster associated with self-reported Caucasian donors. The study was designed to test whether signatures of past pathogen exposure could be identified by cataloging public T cell receptors. The T cell repertoires of 670 or so subjects were profiled by immunosequencing and related to cytomegalovirus serostatus. Along with the roughly 710-subject first cohort, a separate validation cohort of more than 90 different subjects was used. To predict cytomegalovirus infection status, the study brought together high-throughput TCR immunosequencing, statistical association of individual TCRs with disease status, and machine learning. A later analysis re-analyzed previously published TCR beta repertoires from 500 to 700 donors and added high-resolution HLA genotyping to study TCR occurrence patterns. In the later analysis, no new phenotypic data were used to find candidate immune exposures; instead, reliance was placed on TCR beta sequences and their occurrence across donors. An earlier analysis of 587 of the donors used high-throughput TCR beta sequencing to judge whether each TCR beta V gene segment behaved as functional or pseudogenic. Donor age, sex, ethnicity and CMV serostatus were collected together with the repertoire data. Genome-wide SNP genotypes for about three fifths of the roughly 670 donors were used in a later genetic analysis, which treated that subset as a discovery cohort. Every discovery cohort repertoire had been produced on one sequencing platform. Both class I and class II loci were covered by HLA typing, at four-digit resolution. Typing coverage differed by locus: A, B, C, DRB1 and DQB1 were typed in about 620-640 donors, DQA1 in about 500, DPA1 in around 600, and DPB1 in 472. Because of strong linkage in the cohort, five DR-DQ haplotypes were treated as single units for association and clustering. Among 350 to 400 genotyped donors of the cohort, an average of roughly 240,000 unique TCR beta nucleotide sequences were sequenced per donor, 15% to 20% of them non-productive.

Libraries were constructed by the immunoSEQ multiplex PCR assay. The multiplex PCR relied on a mix of 60 forward primers for TCR Vbeta segments and 13 reverse primers for TCR Jbeta segments. The CDR3 region of rearranged TCR beta genes was amplified from genomic DNA by a multiplex PCR assay. The Illumina HiSeq System was used to sequence the amplified TCR beta libraries as 87-base-pair reads. For the original study's pipeline: Across the 670 or so repertoires, a later analysis counted about 81 million unique TCR beta chains, 9.5 million to 13 million of which were shared by at least two donors. To remove PCR and sequencing errors, raw reads were error-corrected and collapsed into unique sequences using a nearest-neighbor algorithm that merged closely related sequences. To assign V, D and J gene segments, CDR3 sequences were aligned to IMGT reference sequences. Each retained sequence needed at least a six-nucleotide match to both a V gene segment and a J gene segment. A rearrangement was called productive if the CDR3 had no stop codons and remained in frame with V and J, and every other rearrangement was called non-productive. CDR3 was defined according to IMGT convention as the region running from the second conserved V-encoded cysteine to the conserved J-encoded phenylalanine. Sequences without an unambiguous match to a single V gene segment were excluded from the earlier analysis of about 630 of the donors. An earlier analysis of a few hundred of the donors called V segments functional above 56.7% productive rearrangements and segregating when the between-donor standard deviation exceeded 5%. A statistical classification framework was developed to diagnose cytomegalovirus status using the catalog of TCR beta chain sequences. A later analysis assigned V and J genes by comparing TCR nucleotide sequences with IMGT/GENE-DB human TR gene sequences. A later analysis assigned CDR3 sequences and most-parsimonious VDJ recombination scenarios with the TCRdist pipeline. In a later analysis, each TCR beta chain was defined by its CDR3 amino acid sequence together with its V-gene family, and reads lacking a unique V-gene family were excluded. As a way to deal with suspected cross-contamination and a sequencing artifact, a later analysis dropped hundreds of nucleotide sequences that were highly shared and had low generation probability. For each public chain, a later analysis derived a clonal expansion index from normalized ranks of inferred template counts within each repertoire. Generation probabilities in a later analysis came from a VDJ recombination model fitted to out-of-frame rearrangements, and those results were checked against IGoR. In a later analysis, hypergeometric tests were used to score TCR-TCR, TCR-HLA and TCR-CMV co-occurrence, with a repertoire-size bias correction applied to TCR pairs. A later analysis estimated false discovery rates by permuting HLA or CMV assignments 20 times. In a later analysis, co-occurring TCRs were grouped with DBSCAN, and TCRdist sequence similarity was added when clustering was performed within HLA-allele-positive subsets. Repertoires with fewer than 30,000 or more than 120,000 public chains, plus five repertoires with anomalous nucleotide sharing, were excluded from co-occurrence clustering. Entries here come from immuneACCESS through TCRdb and include only in-frame sequences with V and J called. Some clones fail to appear in such tables; in the studies checked, an unresolved V gene covers under half of the shortfall, and the cause of the remainder is unknown. Clonal size and the V and J genes are those of that table, whereas D and trimming came from the DNA. The sample yields some 87,000 clones; 60% to 80% were counted once. The leading ten clones occupy over 13% of the sample.

Paper-wide results and their limitations: The 87-base-pair reads could not distinguish some IMGT-functional V segments, including TRBV6-2 and TRBV6-3, so those segments were excluded. A later analysis found that most CMV-associated TCR beta chains appeared HLA-restricted, with HLA associations seemingly driven largely by CMV exposure. Several of the top co-occurrence clusters appeared to be linked to parvovirus B19, influenza, CMV and Epstein-Barr virus, according to a later analysis. Assigning TCR associations to individual alleles was difficult when HLA alleles, especially DR and DQ, strongly co-occurred. The only immune exposure information available for the cohort was CMV serostatus. In both the original and validation cohorts, the classifier was reported to diagnose cytomegalovirus status with high specificity and sensitivity. In a later analysis, HLA-associated TCR beta chains showed more clonal expansion and lower generation probabilities than non-associated chains that were equally common. A group of highly shared sequence variants was considered likely to be a technical artifact of the sequencing pipeline. In vitro tests confirmed that a few of the cytomegalovirus-associated TCR beta chains recognize cytomegalovirus antigens. In an earlier analysis of some 550 of the donors, most TCR beta V segments were observed in productive rearrangements about 90% or about 30% of the time, broadly matching IMGT annotations. Because counts were too low, some 17 rarely observed V segments, including chromosome 9 orphons, were excluded from the earlier analysis of fewer than 650 of the donors. Only TCR beta chains were sequenced in this cohort, and the absence of alpha or paired-chain data limited detectable features. Roughly uniform sequencing depth across donors was assumed in presence/absence analyses, although this assumption may not hold. In the study, about 150 TCR beta chains were listed as associated with cytomegalovirus. A later genetic analysis reported fewer N-insertions in productive TCRs among donors in an Asian-associated ancestry cluster than the roughly 620-donor mean. Specific HLA alleles were associated with some 15,000 TCR beta sequences at a false discovery rate of 0.05 in a later analysis. V-gene and J-gene trimming of TCR beta chains was associated with a missense DCLRE1C variant in a later genetic analysis, and the association was replicated in an independent cohort. Because HLA typing was unavailable for some donors at each locus, only the typed subset was used in association tests. Correlated functional status among segregating V segments might reflect linkage disequilibrium, but an unknown experimental factor could not be ruled out. The authors suggested that the approach could potentially be generalized to other disease states and immunological phenotypes. A further reported finding was that TCR beta sequences accurately predicted the HLA-A and HLA-B alleles for most subjects in the first cohort. Across donors, most TCR sequences were observed very rarely, whereas some public TCRs were present in many individuals. In a later analysis, TCR association rates were found to vary across HLA loci, with the most associated TCRs seen for DRB1 alleles and the fewest for HLA-C alleles.

Including the terminal cysteine and phenylalanine, the CDR3 comprises 10 residues. Only the CDR3 portion is preserved as DNA: 30 bases, with reading frame beginning at the first base. The germline V gene specifies SNHLY as CDR1 and FYNNEI as CDR2. A distance of 5 bases separates the germline ends of V and J, which lose 2 bases and 12 bases respectively. Rearrangement joined TRBV2 to TRBJ2-1; there is no confident call for the D gene. The clonotype was recovered from a woman in her fifties or sixties in good health and CMV-seropositive. The sample comprised PBMCs. The DNA sequence reads TGTGCCAGCAGTGAAATATGGCAGTTCTTC. This is translated as CASSEIWQFF.